The source of this T cell receptor beta chain is a study of T-cell memory formation after mild COVID-19. Constant-segment primers were used for 5'RACE, and the resulting TCR alpha and TCR beta cDNA libraries carried sample barcodes and UMIs. From the 5' RACE reads, TCRdb called clonotypes with MiXCR, one entry per CDR3 protein. The table shows approximately 150,000 distinct CDR3 sequences, with about a fifth occurring only once. The CDR3 contains 19 residues. V lost 3 bases, J lost 4 bases, and 13 bases stayed unmatched. The germline gives CDR1 LGHDT, CDR2 YNNKEL (reference sequence). Study outcomes and limitations: Contracting CD4+ clones sat mainly in CM and EM; CD8+ in EMRA. Balance between CD4 and CD8 was seen in clones contracting day 15 to 85, and a CD4+ lean was seen in later expanders. Memory cells collected pre-infection included some clones that later responded, suggesting cross-reactive memory joined.

This clonotype was counted between two and nine times. Its antigen remains unknown. This sequence joins TRBV3-1 and TRBJ2-2, with 11 bases lining up with TRBD2. This clonotype was sampled from an adult woman who had mild COVID-19 (a few samples of this study predate the infection). Cell type and time point are not known. The sample consisted of PBMCs or a T cell subset sorted from them (not recorded which). The CDR3 here is CASSHRRLAGGPGTGELFF. The CDR3, as DNA: TGTGCCAGCAGCCACCGAAGGCTAGCGGGGGGCCCTGGCACCGGGGAGCTGTTTTTT.